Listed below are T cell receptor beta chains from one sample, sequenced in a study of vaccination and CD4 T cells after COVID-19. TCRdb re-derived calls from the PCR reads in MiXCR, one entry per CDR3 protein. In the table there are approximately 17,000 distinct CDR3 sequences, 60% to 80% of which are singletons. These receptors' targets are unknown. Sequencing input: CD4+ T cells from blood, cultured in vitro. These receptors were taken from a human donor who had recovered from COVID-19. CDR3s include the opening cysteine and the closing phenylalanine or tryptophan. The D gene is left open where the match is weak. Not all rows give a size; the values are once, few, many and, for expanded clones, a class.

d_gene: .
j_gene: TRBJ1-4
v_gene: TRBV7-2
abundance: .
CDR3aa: CASSRRGANEKLFF
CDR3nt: TGTGCCAGCAGCCGCAGGGGAGCTAATGAAAAACTGTTTTTT

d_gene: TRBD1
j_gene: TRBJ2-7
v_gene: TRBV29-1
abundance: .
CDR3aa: CSVLGQARKEQYF
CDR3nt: TGCAGCGTCCTCGGACAGGCCAGAAAGGAGCAGTACTTC

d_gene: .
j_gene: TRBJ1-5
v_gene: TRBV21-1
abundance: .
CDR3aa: CASSKKGGSDSNQPQHF
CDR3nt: TGTGCCAGCAGCAAAAAGGGGGGTTCGGATAGCAATCAGCCCCAGCATTTT

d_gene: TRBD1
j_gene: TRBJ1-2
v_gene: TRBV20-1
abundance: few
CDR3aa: CSARGQGTYGYTF
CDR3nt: TGCAGTGCTAGGGGACAGGGAACCTATGGCTACACCTTC

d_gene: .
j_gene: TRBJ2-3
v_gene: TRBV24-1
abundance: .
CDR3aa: CATSVGDRTADTQYF
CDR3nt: TGTGCCACCAGTGTTGGGGACCGAACGGCAGATACGCAGTATTTT

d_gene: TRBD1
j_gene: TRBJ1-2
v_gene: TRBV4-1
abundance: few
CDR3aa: CASSQGQLTNYGYTF
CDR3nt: TGCGCCAGCAGCCAGGGACAGCTTACTAACTATGGCTACACCTTC

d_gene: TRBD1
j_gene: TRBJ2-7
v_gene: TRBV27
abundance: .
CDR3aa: CASSPRGTGTYEQYF
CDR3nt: TGTGCCAGCAGCCCAAGGGGGACAGGGACCTACGAGCAGTACTTC

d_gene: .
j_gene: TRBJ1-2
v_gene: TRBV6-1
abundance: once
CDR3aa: CATRVDQGFNYGYTF
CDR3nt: TGTGCCACCCGAGTTGACCAGGGTTTCAACTATGGCTACACCTTC

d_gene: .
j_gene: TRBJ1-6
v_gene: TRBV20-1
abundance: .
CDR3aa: CSARDAQARSYNSPLHF
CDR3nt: TGCAGTGCTAGAGATGCACAGGCCCGCTCCTATAATTCACCCCTCCACTTT

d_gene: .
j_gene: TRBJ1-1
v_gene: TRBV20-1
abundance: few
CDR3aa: CSVPANMNTEAFF
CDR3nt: TGCAGTGTCCCAGCTAACATGAACACTGAAGCTTTCTTT

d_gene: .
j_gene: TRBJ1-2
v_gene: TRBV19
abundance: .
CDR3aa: CASSPRYYGYTF
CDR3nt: TGTGCCAGTAGTCCTAGATACTATGGCTACACCTTC

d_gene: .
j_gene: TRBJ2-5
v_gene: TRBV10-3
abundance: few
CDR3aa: CAISEASIAAPYQETQYF
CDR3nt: TGTGCCATCAGTGAGGCCTCGATAGCGGCACCGTACCAAGAGACCCAGTACTTC

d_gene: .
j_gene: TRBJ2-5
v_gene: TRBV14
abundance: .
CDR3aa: CASSQDGRSQETQYF
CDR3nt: TGTGCCAGCAGCCAAGATGGGAGATCCCAAGAGACCCAGTACTTC

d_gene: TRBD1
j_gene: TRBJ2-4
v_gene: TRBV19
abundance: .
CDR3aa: CASSIFGTGKNIQYF
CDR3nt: TGTGCCAGTAGTATTTTTGGGACAGGGAAAAACATTCAGTACTTC

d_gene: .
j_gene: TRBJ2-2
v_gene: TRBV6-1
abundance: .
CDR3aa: CASSRGLLNTGELFF
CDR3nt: TGTGCCAGCAGCAGGGGACTCCTGAACACCGGGGAGCTGTTTTTT

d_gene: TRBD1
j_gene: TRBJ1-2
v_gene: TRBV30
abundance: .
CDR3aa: CAWSVGTGSNYGYTF
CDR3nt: TGTGCCTGGAGTGTAGGGACAGGGTCCAACTATGGCTACACCTTC

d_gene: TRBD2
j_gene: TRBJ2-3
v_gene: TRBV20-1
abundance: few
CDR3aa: CSAQREGTDTQYF
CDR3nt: TGCAGTGCCCAGCGGGAGGGCACAGATACGCAGTATTTT

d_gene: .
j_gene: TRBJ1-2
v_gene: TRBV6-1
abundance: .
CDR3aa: CASSAQVLANYGYTF
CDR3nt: TGTGCCAGCAGTGCTCAGGTTTTAGCTAACTATGGCTACACCTTC

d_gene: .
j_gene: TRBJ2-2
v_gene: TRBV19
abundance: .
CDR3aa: CATSRPGDTGELFF
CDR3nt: TGTGCCACCTCAAGGCCCGGAGACACCGGGGAGCTGTTTTTT

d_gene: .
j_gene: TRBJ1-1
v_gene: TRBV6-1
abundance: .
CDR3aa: CASAGDNTEAFF
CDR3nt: TGTGCCAGCGCAGGGGATAACACTGAAGCTTTCTTT

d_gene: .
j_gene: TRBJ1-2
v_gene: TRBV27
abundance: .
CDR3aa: CASSPNPGPTYGYTF
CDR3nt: TGTGCCAGCAGTCCTAACCCCGGGCCGACCTATGGCTACACCTTC

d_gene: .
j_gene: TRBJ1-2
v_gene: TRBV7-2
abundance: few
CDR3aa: CASSLTGIGYGYTF
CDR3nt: TGTGCCAGCAGCTTAACGGGGATCGGCTATGGCTACACCTTC

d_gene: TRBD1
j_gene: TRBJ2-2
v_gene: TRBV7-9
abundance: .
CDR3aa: CASSPGQVGNTGELFF
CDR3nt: TGTGCCAGCAGCCCCGGACAGGTTGGGAACACCGGGGAGCTGTTTTTT

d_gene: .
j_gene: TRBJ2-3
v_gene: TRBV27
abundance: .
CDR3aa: CASWWGAVKGTDTQYF
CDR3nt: TGTGCCAGCTGGTGGGGGGCTGTTAAGGGGACAGATACGCAGTATTTT

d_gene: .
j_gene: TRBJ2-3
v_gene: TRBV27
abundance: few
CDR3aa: CASKYRPDFSTDTQYF
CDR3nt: TGTGCCAGCAAATATCGTCCGGATTTTAGCACAGATACGCAGTATTTT

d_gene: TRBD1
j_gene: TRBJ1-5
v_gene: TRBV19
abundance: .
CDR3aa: CASSSGDRGTNQPQHF
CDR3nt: TGTGCCAGTAGTAGTGGGGACAGGGGCACCAATCAGCCCCAGCATTTT

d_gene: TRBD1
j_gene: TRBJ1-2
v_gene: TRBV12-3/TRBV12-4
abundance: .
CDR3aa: CASRPTYRQGPLYGYTF
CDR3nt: TGTGCCAGCAGACCAACATACCGACAGGGCCCACTATATGGCTACACCTTC

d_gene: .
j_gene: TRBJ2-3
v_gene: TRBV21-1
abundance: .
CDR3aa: CASSVLAGGWTDTQYF
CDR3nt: TGTGCCAGCAGCGTACTAGCGGGGGGGTGGACAGATACGCAGTATTTT

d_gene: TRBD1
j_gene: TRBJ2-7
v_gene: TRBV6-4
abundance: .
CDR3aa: CAPTGTDVSYEQYF
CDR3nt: TGTGCCCCAACCGGGACAGATGTCTCCTACGAGCAGTACTTC

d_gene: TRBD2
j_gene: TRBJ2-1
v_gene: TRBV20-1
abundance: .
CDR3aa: CSARRLAGDAEQFF
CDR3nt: TGCAGTGCTCGGAGACTAGCGGGAGATGCCGAGCAGTTCTTC

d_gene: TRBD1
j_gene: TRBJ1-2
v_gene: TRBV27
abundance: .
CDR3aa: CASSPRQGNGYTF
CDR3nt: TGTGCCAGCAGTCCCCGACAGGGGAATGGCTACACCTTC

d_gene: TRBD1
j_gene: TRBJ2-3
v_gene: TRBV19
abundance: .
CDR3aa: CASSTTGGIPPDTQYF
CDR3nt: TGTGCCAGTAGCACCACAGGGGGCATCCCCCCAGATACGCAGTATTTT

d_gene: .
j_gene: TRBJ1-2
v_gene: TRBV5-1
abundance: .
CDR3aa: CASSLISLGRDYGYTF
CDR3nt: TGCGCCAGCAGCTTGATTTCCCTGGGGAGAGACTATGGCTACACCTTC

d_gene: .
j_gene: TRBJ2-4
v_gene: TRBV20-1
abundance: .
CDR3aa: CSASSPDIQYF
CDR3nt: TGCAGTGCTTCTTCGCCCGACATTCAGTACTTC

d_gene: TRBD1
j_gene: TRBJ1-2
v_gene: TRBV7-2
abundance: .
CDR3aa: CASSPGQGSNYGYTF
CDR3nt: TGTGCCAGCAGTCCAGGACAGGGATCTAACTATGGCTACACCTTC

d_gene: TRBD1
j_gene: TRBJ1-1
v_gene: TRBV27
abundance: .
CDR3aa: CASSPNRGRTGEAFF
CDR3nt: TGTGCCAGCAGCCCGAACAGGGGCAGAACAGGTGAAGCTTTCTTT

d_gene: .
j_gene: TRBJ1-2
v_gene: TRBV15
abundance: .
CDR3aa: CATSREPQYGYTF
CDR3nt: TGTGCCACCAGCAGAGAGCCGCAATATGGCTACACCTTC

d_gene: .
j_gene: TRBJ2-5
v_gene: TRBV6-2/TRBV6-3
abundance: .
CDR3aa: CASRLQQTQYF
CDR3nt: TGTGCCAGCAGACTGCAGCAGACCCAGTACTTC

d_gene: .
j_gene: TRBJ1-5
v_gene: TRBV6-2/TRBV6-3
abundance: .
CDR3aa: CASSWGARQPQHF
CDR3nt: TGTGCCAGCAGTTGGGGGGCGCGGCAGCCCCAGCATTTT

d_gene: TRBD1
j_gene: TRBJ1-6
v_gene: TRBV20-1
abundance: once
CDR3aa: CSAKQGATINSPLHF
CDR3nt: TGCAGTGCTAAACAGGGGGCAACAATAAATTCACCCCTCCACTTT

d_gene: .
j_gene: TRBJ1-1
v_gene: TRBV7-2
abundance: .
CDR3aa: CASSPRTDLNTEAFF
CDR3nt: TGTGCCAGCAGCCCGCGGACGGACTTGAACACTGAAGCTTTCTTT

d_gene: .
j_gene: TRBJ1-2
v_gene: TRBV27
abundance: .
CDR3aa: CASSLVREGGYTF
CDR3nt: TGTGCCAGCAGTTTAGTTAGGGAGGGAGGCTACACCTTC

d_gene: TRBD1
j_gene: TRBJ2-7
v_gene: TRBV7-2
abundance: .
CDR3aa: CASSSYRFGTGKATYEQYF
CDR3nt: TGTGCCAGCAGCTCCTACAGGTTCGGGACAGGGAAAGCCACCTACGAGCAGTACTTC

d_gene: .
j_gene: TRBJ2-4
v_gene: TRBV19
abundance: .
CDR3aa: CASSTGTDLAKNIQYF
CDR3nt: TGTGCCAGTAGTACCGGTACAGACCTAGCCAAAAACATTCAGTACTTC

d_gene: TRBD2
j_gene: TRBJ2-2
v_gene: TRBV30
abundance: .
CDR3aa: CAWKAAGGHTGELFF
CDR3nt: TGTGCCTGGAAAGCAGCGGGAGGTCATACCGGGGAGCTGTTTTTT

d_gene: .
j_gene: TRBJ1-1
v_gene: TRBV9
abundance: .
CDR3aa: CASSVDAGGTEAFF
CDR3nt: TGTGCCAGCAGCGTAGATGCGGGGGGGACTGAAGCTTTCTTT

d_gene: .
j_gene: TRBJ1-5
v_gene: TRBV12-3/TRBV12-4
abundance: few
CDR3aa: CASSPGSYSNQPQHF
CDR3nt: TGTGCCAGCAGCCCCGGCTCCTATAGCAATCAGCCCCAGCATTTT

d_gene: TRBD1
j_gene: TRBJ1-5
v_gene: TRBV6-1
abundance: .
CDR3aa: CASSEAHRGHQPQHF
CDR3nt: TGTGCCAGCAGTGAAGCGCACAGGGGCCATCAGCCCCAGCATTTT

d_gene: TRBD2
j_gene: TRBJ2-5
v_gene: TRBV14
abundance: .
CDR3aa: CASSVGGGKTQYF
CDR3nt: TGTGCCAGCAGCGTCGGGGGGGGAAAGACCCAGTACTTC

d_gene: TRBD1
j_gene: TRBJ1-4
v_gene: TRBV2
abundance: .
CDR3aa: CASSGDRSGKLFF
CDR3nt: TGTGCCAGCAGTGGGGACAGATCGGGGAAACTGTTTTTT

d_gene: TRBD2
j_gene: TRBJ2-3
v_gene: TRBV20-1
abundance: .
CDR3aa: CSATPAGADTQYF
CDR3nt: TGCAGTGCTACCCCAGCGGGAGCAGATACGCAGTATTTT

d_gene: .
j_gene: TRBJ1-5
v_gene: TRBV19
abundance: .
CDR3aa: CASTGLSNQPQHF
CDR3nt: TGTGCCAGTACGGGACTAAGCAATCAGCCCCAGCATTTT

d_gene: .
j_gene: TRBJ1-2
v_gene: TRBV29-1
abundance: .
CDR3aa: CSSWGGEDGGYTF
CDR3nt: TGCAGCTCTTGGGGCGGGGAGGATGGAGGCTACACCTTC